The 31 T cell receptor beta chains presented below share a single source sample, sequenced in a study of T-cell memory formation after mild COVID-19. Via MiXCR, TCRdb re-called the 5' RACE reads, giving one row per CDR3 protein. The sample consists of 400,000 to 500,000 distinct CDR3 sequences, 20% to 25% of them appearing once. The sample taken for sequencing was PBMCs or a T cell subset sorted from them (not recorded which). The receptors were gathered from an adult woman who had mild COVID-19 (a few samples of this study predate the infection). Cell type and time point are not known.

This clonotype showed up many times. The chain combines TRBV7-9 with TRBJ1-2; D gene ambiguous. Germline V gene lookup returns CDR1 SEHNR and CDR2 FQNEAQ (reference sequence). The CDR3 sequence is 15 residues long. The germline V and J ends were trimmed by 4 bases and 4 bases, with 16 bases remaining between them. The CDR3 DNA follows: TGTGCCAGCAGCTCCCTCCGTAGGTCCCGCTATGGCTACACCTTC. Its protein is CASSSLRRSRYGYTF.

The V call is TRBV5-1, the J call TRBJ2-3; 10 positions agree with TRBD2. V trimming: 5 bases; J trimming: 4 bases; junction bases outside the gene matches: 7. This CDR3 has 15 amino acids. Germline-derived CDR1 and CDR2 are SGHRS and YFSETQ. CDR3 protein: CASRGASGGADTQYF. CDR3 sequence (DNA): TGCGCCAGCAGGGGGGCTAGCGGGGGCGCAGATACGCAGTATTTT.

This chain links TRBV2 with TRBJ2-1; perhaps TRBD2 as D (6 bases). Germline V gene sequence: CDR1 SNHLY, CDR2 FYNNEI. Trimming took off 8 bases at V and 8 bases at J, with 19 bases between the two ends. CDR3 length: 14 amino acids. This CDR3 reads CASSIRARRDEQFF. The CDR3, as DNA: TGTGCCAGCTCCATAAGGGCTAGGAGGGATGAGCAGTTCTTC.

This clonotype was seen once. The rearrangement uses TRBV7-9 and TRBJ2-3, with TRBD2 matching 13 bases. This CDR3 is built from 18 residues. V trimming: 5 bases; J trimming: 0 bases; junction bases outside the gene matches: 8. Germline V gene data show CDR1 as SEHNR and CDR2 as FQNEAQ (reference sequence). The DNA of the CDR3 is TGTGCCAGCAGCCCGGGACTAGCGGGGACCACTAGCACAGATACGCAGTATTTT. Protein product: CASSPGLAGTTSTDTQYF.

V gene TRBV5-1 combines with J gene TRBJ2-3; 12 nucleotides align to TRBD2. Losses at the gene ends were 0 bases for V and 2 bases for J; bases not matched to a gene: 13. There are 20 residues in the CDR3. Germline values: CDR1 SGHRS, CDR2 YFSETQ. CDR3 in DNA: TGCGCCAGCAGCTTGGAAGGAGAACTAGCGGGGGGCGAACACACAGATACGCAGTATTTT. It specifies CASSLEGELAGGEHTDTQYF.

This chain links TRBV19 with TRBJ1-1; D uncertain. Germline CDR1 reads LNHDA; CDR2 reads SQIVND (reference sequence). The V end was cut by 3 bases, the J end by 0 bases, with 5 bases between. The CDR3 is 13 residues long. CDR3 nucleotide sequence: TGTGCCAGTAGTATCGAGGTGAACACTGAAGCTTTCTTT. Encoded protein: CASSIEVNTEAFF.

CDR3 residues: CASRADRGHTEAFF. CDR3 in DNA: TGTGCCAGCAGAGCGGACAGGGGGCACACTGAAGCTTTCTTT. V gene TRBV6-5 combines with J gene TRBJ1-1, with 11 bases identical to TRBD1. Germline trimming cut 6 bases from V and 3 bases from J; bases unmatched to any gene: 3. This CDR3 contains 14 residues. Germline-derived CDR1 and CDR2 are MNHEY and SVGAGI.

V usage is TRBV7-9 and J usage is TRBJ2-5; D tentatively reads TRBD1 or TRBD2 (6 bases each). This CDR3 is built from 16 residues. Germline CDR1 is SEHNR and CDR2 is FQNEAQ (reference sequence). Between the trimmed V and J ends, which lost 2 bases and 2 bases, there was a span of 15 bases. CDR3: CASSLIGGDLQETQYF. The DNA of the CDR3 is TGTGCCAGCAGCTTAATCGGGGGCGATCTACAAGAGACCCAGTACTTC.

This clonotype occurred a few times. The gene calls are TRBV14 and TRBJ2-1; D possibly corresponds to TRBD1 (6 bases). With 3 bases removed from V and 0 bases from J, the gap between germline ends came to 15 bases. This CDR3 region has 17 residues. Germline V gene data show CDR1 as SGHDN and CDR2 as FVKESK. The CDR3 protein is CASSHRTVGNSYNEQFF. The CDR3 DNA follows: TGTGCCAGCAGCCACCGGACAGTTGGGAACTCCTACAATGAGCAGTTCTTC. Supplemented by reference TRBV14 and TRBJ2-1, the full variable domain reads EAGVTQFPSHSVIEKGQTVTLRCDPISGHDNLYWYRRVMGKEIKFLLHFVKESKQDESGMPNNRFLAERTGGTYSTLKVQPAELEDSGVYFCASSHRTVGNSYNEQFFGPGTRLTVL.

The V call is TRBV12-3 or TRBV12-4, the J call TRBJ1-2; 8 nucleotides agree with TRBD1. With 1 base clipped from V and 10 bases from J, the junction kept 8 bases outside the gene matches. The CDR3 length is 14 residues. The CDR3 sequence is CASSLEGQAFDYTF. Here the CDR3 DNA reads TGTGCCAGCAGTTTAGAGGGACAGGCTTTTGACTACACCTTC.

J is TRBJ2-3 and V is TRBV9; 11 bases line up with TRBD2. Germline CDR1 SGDLS, CDR2 YYNGEE. The CDR3 has 16 amino acids. The ends lost 1 base at V and 4 bases at J; junction bases unmatched: 5. Written as DNA, the CDR3 is TGTGCCAGCAGCGTAAAGGGACTAGCGGTCTCAGATACGCAGTATTTT. The encoded protein is CASSVKGLAVSDTQYF. Supplemented by reference TRBV9 and TRBJ2-3, the full variable domain reads DSGVTQTPKHLITATGQRVTLRCSPRSGDLSVYWYQQSLDQGLQFLIQYYNGEERAKGNILERFSAQQFPDLHSELNLSSLELGDSALYFCASSVKGLAVSDTQYFGPGTRLTVL.

This clonotype appeared a few times. The chain joins TRBV12-3 or TRBV12-4 to TRBJ2-7; D is tentatively TRBD1 or TRBD2 (5 bases each). V lost 5 bases and J lost 7, with 21 bases in between. The CDR3 is made up of 15 amino acids. The CDR3 bases are TGTGCCAGCAGTCTAATCGGAGGCCCTTGGGGGGAGCAGTACTTC. This gives the protein CASSLIGGPWGEQYF.

The sample holds a few counts of this clonotype. The chain uses TRBV7-8 and TRBJ1-2; no firm D call. Germline loops: CDR1 SGHVS, CDR2 FQNEAQ. The length of the CDR3 is 14 residues. V lost 1 base, J lost 4 bases, and 10 bases lay in between. For the CDR3, the DNA is TGTGCCAGCAGCTTAGAGAGGGTTAGCTATGGCTACACCTTC. It is translated as CASSLERVSYGYTF.

This clonotype was counted ten times or more. The chain is built from TRBV6-4 and TRBJ2-2; D remains unclear. The germline gives CDR1 MRHNA, CDR2 SNTAGT. With 4 bases removed from V and 2 bases from J, the gap between germline ends came to 5 bases. The CDR3 covers 13 residues. The CDR3 is CASSGSNTGELFF. For the CDR3, the DNA is TGTGCCAGCAGTGGGTCCAACACCGGGGAGCTGTTTTTT.

This clonotype has just a few counts. V is TRBV27 and J is TRBJ2-7; D gene unclear. Per the germline V gene, CDR1 is MNHEY and CDR2 is SMNVEV (reference sequence). With 0 bases removed from V and 2 bases from J, the gap between germline ends came to 11 bases. CDR3 length: 15 amino acids. CDR3 nucleotide sequence: TGTGCCAGCAGTTTATCTGAGACGGCTGCCTACGAGCAGTACTTC. It encodes CASSLSETAAYEQYF.

This clonotype was observed a handful of times. The rearrangement joins TRBV7-9 to TRBJ2-4, with D hard to call. The V and J ends lost 1 base and 8 bases respectively, with 9 bases between them. The CDR3 consists of 13 residues. Germline values: CDR1 SEHNR, CDR2 FQNEAQ (reference sequence). CDR3 nucleotide sequence: TGTGCCAGCAGCTTAGGCGTATTGGACATTCAGTACTTC. This encodes CASSLGVLDIQYF.

This clonotype has just a few counts. V usage is TRBV9 and J usage is TRBJ2-2; 9 bases are a match to TRBD2. Germline loops: CDR1 SGDLS, CDR2 YYNGEE. There are 15 residues in the CDR3. Trimming took 0 bases from V and 8 from J; bases not matched to a gene: 5. CDR3 in amino acids: CASSVVASGAGELFF. The DNA of the CDR3 is TGTGCCAGCAGCGTAGTCGCTAGCGGGGCAGGGGAGCTGTTTTTT.

This chain's CDR3 is CASSLSGLYEQYF. CDR3 bases: TGTGCCAGCAGTCTTAGCGGCCTCTACGAGCAGTACTTC. The chain combines TRBV6-5 with TRBJ2-7, with a tentative D call TRBD2 (6 bases). The CDR3 is made up of 13 amino acids. CDR1 and CDR2 (germline): MNHEY, SVGAGI. V was clipped by 5 bases and J by 3 bases, with 11 bases between them.

Here the CDR3 DNA reads TGCGCCAGCAGCTCGGAAGGGACAGTGATAGGCATTCAGTACTTC. The encoded protein is CASSSEGTVIGIQYF. The chain has TRBV4-1 and TRBJ2-4; 7 bases fit TRBD1. CDR3 length: 15 residues. J lost 9 bases, V lost 5 bases, and 13 bases had no gene match. Germline CDR1 and CDR2: MGHRA and YSYEKL.

The chain has TRBV2 and TRBJ2-7; TRBD2 agrees at 12 bases. The CDR3 spans 14 residues. Per the germline V gene, CDR1 is SNHLY and CDR2 is FYNNEI. V dropped 7 bases and J dropped 5; count of bases not matched to a gene: 6. CDR3 loop: CASKPGLAGNEQYF. In nucleotides, the CDR3 is TGTGCCAGCAAACCAGGACTAGCGGGGAACGAGCAGTACTTC.

This clonotype was seen a few times. The chain couples TRBV29-1 to TRBJ2-3; TRBD2 matches at 11 bases. The CDR3 length is 15 residues. The V and J ends lost 4 bases and 0 bases, in that order; junction bases with no gene match: 3. CDR1 is SQVTM and CDR2 is ANQGSEA in the germline V gene. This chain's CDR3 is CSVAGLAESTDTQYF. DNA for the CDR3: TGCAGCGTTGCGGGACTAGCGGAAAGCACAGATACGCAGTATTTT.

The chain carries TRBV12-3 or TRBV12-4 and TRBJ2-5; 7 positions agree with TRBD1. V shed 6 bases, J shed 4 bases, and the junction held 5 bases outside the gene matches. The CDR3 is made up of 13 amino acids. The CDR3 nucleotides are TGTGCCAGCAGATCCACAGGGGTAGAGACCCAGTACTTC. This gives the protein CASRSTGVETQYF.

V gene TRBV5-4 combines with J gene TRBJ1-1; tentative D call: TRBD1 (6 bases). V lost 0 bases and J lost 4, with 13 bases in between. The CDR3 extends over 15 amino acids. Germline V gene sequence: CDR1 SGHNT, CDR2 YYREEE (reference sequence). CDR3 amino acids: CASSLETGGITEAFF. The CDR3 DNA follows: TGTGCCAGCAGCTTGGAGACGGGGGGCATCACTGAAGCTTTCTTT.

The chain is built from TRBV12-3 or TRBV12-4 and TRBJ1-2; tentatively, D is TRBD1 (6 bases). CDR3 length: 13 amino acids. V lost 5 bases and J lost 2, with 9 bases in between. The CDR3 region has the DNA TGTGCCAGCAGTGGTCAGGGGAACTATGGCTACACCTTC. It encodes CASSGQGNYGYTF.

The chain carries TRBV20-1 and TRBJ1-5, with 8 nucleotides matching TRBD1. CDR3 length: 14 residues. CDR1 and CDR2 (germline): DFQATT, SNEGSKA (reference sequence). V shed 5 bases, J shed 2 bases, and the junction held 5 bases outside the gene matches. The CDR3 region is CSASRGQGNQPQHF. The CDR3 coding sequence is TGCAGTGCTTCTAGGGGACAGGGCAATCAGCCCCAGCATTTT.

J is TRBJ1-2 and V is TRBV24-1; the D is unclear. Germline V gives CDR1 KGHDR, CDR2 SFDVKD. The CDR3 extends over 13 amino acids. V dropped 2 bases and J dropped 7 bases, with 10 bases sitting between them. The CDR3 coding sequence is TGTGCCACCAGTGATTACTCCCAGTTTGGCTACACCTTC. This codes for CATSDYSQFGYTF.

The chain combines TRBV27 with TRBJ2-7; D gene ambiguous. The CDR3 contains 14 residues. V dropped 6 bases and J dropped 5 bases, with 17 bases sitting between them. The germline V gene encodes CDR1 MNHEY and CDR2 SMNVEV (reference sequence). Written as DNA, the CDR3 is TGTGCCAGCAGCGAATCCACTCCTCCCCACGAGCAGTACTTC. Translation gives CASSESTPPHEQYF.

This clonotype was recorded a few times. The junction departs from germline at one end; a sequencing error may be responsible. V and J are TRBV5-1 and TRBJ2-3; 8 positions agree with TRBD2. Germline CDR1 and CDR2: SGHRS and YFSETQ. The CDR3 sequence is 15 residues long. The CDR3: CASSPSGTRKAQTDF. CDR3 coding DNA: TGCGCCAGCAGCCCATCCGGGACTAGGAAAGCCCAGACTGACTTT.

The chain uses TRBV11-2 and TRBJ2-5, with TRBD2 matching over 7 bases. This CDR3 has 17 residues. V gave up 2 bases and J gave up 5 bases; unmatched junction bases: 14. The germline V gene has CDR1 SGHAT and CDR2 FQNNGV. CDR3 in DNA: TGTGCCAGCAGCTTATTGGGGGGGATCACCCCTCGCGAGACCCAGTACTTC. It translates to CASSLLGGITPRETQYF.

V and J are TRBV7-3 and TRBJ2-1; 9 nucleotides match TRBD2. The CDR3 has 15 residues. Germline V lookup: CDR1 SGHTA, CDR2 FQGTGA. With V trimmed by 6 bases and J by 9 bases, 12 bases remained unmatched. CDR3 DNA sequence: TGTGCCAGCAGTAGCGGGGGACTGGGAGCGGGTGAGCAGTTCTTC. Translating it yields CASSSGGLGAGEQFF.

This clonotype appeared a few times. J is TRBJ2-1 and V is TRBV4-1, with 14 bases aligning to TRBD2. The CDR3 sequence is 16 residues long. CDR1 and CDR2 (germline): MGHRA, YSYEKL. Trimming cost V 3 bases and J 8 bases; bases outside gene matches: 6. CDR3 in amino acids: CASSQGRLAGGHEQFF. The CDR3 DNA reads as TGCGCCAGCAGCCAGGGACGACTAGCGGGGGGGCATGAGCAGTTCTTC.